This entry features one TCR beta chain sequence. Its antigen remains unknown. Germline CDR1 and CDR2: SGHVS and FNYEAQ. The V and J ends lost 5 bases and 2 bases, in that order; junction bases with no gene match: 3. The CDR3 spans 15 residues. Measured with immunoSEQ multiplex PCR; TCRdb has only the in-frame clones, and not every one. The sample records some 140,000 clones, around 85% being singletons. The data were obtained in a study of cytomegalovirus exposure and HLA in healthy donors. Study results and caveats: The CMV antigen specificity of a few CMV-associated chains was confirmed through in vitro analysis. Subsequent analysis showed first-cohort TCR clusters tending to co-occur in 120 validation repertoires. Reported results showed that the classifier diagnosed cytomegalovirus status with high specificity and sensitivity.

This chain links TRBV7-6 with TRBJ2-1; 10 bases align to TRBD2. The sequenced material came from PBMCs. This receptor was taken from a man aged 18 to 30 in good health and CMV-seronegative. For the CDR3, the DNA is TGTGCCAGCAGCCGTCTAGCGGGGGCCTACAATGAGCAGTTCTTC. Amino acids: CASSRLAGAYNEQFF.